Sequencing of this T cell receptor beta chain was carried out in a study of cytomegalovirus exposure and HLA in healthy donors. Study-level points and caveats: The authors listed 150 to 200 TCR beta chains as cytomegalovirus-associated. Beyond CMV serostatus, there was no information to go on about immune exposure. An analysis done earlier found most TCR beta V segments productive about 87% or about 30% of the time.

The study sampled nominally healthy donors, though unrecorded immune exposures were likely. As to this clone: Its antigen is as yet unknown.

Primers for the PCR totalled 60 Vbeta and 13 Jbeta. Measured with immunoSEQ multiplex PCR; TCRdb has only the in-frame clones, and not every one. Among about 230,000 clones listed, 80% to 90% were seen once. The sample comprised PBMCs. This TCR derives from a girl aged 2 to 9 in good health and CMV-seronegative.

CDR3 amino acids: CASSAAPPGGTQYF. The CDR3 region has the DNA TGCGCCAGCAGCGCAGCCCCCCCAGGGGGTACGCAGTATTTT. The chain recombines TRBV5-1 with TRBJ2-3; TRBD1 matches at 7 bases. The CDR3 sequence is 14 residues long. In germline, CDR1 is SGHRS, CDR2 YFSETQ. The V and J ends lost 4 bases and 8 bases, in that order; junction bases with no gene match: 10.